This TCR beta chain was retrieved from a study of identical twins. General study points: Modeled out-of-frame TCR alpha sharing in monozygotic twins fell below observed levels. Insertions were reduced in abundant cord blood beta clonotypes but not in memory repertoires. An excess of low generation probability was shown by twin-shared out-of-frame alpha sequences. Invariant T cells like MAIT and iNKT could partly confound the zero-insertion analyses.

CDR3 length equals 14 residues. In germline, CDR1 is SQVTM, CDR2 ANQGSEA. Trimming cost V 6 bases and J 0 bases, with 14 bases left between them. The sample holds many counts of this clonotype. As yet, its antigen is unknown. In TCRdb, the 5' RACE reads were re-called with MiXCR into one record per CDR3 protein. The sample holds hundreds of thousands of distinct CDR3 sequences, 5.5% to 6.5% seen once. The clonotype comes from a man aged 18 to 35 in good health. V gene TRBV29-1 combines with J gene TRBJ1-1; no firm D call. The sequenced material came from naive T cells sorted from blood. CDR3 protein: CSVEKDGLNTEAFF. The CDR3 nucleotides are TGCAGCGTGGAGAAGGACGGTCTGAACACTGAAGCTTTCTTT.